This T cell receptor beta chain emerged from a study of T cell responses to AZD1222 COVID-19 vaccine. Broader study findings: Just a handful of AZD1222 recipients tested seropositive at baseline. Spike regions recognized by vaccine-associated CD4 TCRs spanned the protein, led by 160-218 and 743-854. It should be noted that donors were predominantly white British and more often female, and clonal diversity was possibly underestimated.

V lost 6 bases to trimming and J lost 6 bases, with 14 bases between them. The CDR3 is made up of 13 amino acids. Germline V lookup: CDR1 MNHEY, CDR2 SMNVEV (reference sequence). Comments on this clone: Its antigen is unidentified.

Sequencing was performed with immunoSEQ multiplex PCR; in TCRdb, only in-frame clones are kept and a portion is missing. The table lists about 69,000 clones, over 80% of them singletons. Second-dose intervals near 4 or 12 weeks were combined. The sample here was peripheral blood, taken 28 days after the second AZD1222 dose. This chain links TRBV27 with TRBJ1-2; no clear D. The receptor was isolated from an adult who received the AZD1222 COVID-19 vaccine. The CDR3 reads CASRVSGEDGYTF. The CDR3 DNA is TGTGCCAGCAGGGTCAGCGGGGAAGATGGCTACACCTTC.